Listed below are T cell receptor beta chains from one sample, sequenced in a study of blood T cell repertoires in COVID-19. The repertoire was sequenced with immunoSEQ multiplex PCR; TCRdb's copy has only in-frame clones and lacks some. The data contain 95,000 to 100,000 clones, about 87% of them singletons. Sequences were obtained from peripheral blood. Receptors were obtained from a human donor with COVID-19, enrolled during active disease. The donor label of this sample is uncertain. Each CDR3 is given with its conserved first and last residue. D genes are given only for firm matches. Size tells how often a clone was seen (once, few, many) or the class of an expanded clone, and some rows leave it out.

abundance,j_gene,v_gene,d_gene,CDR3nt,CDR3aa
.,TRBJ2-6,TRBV29-1,.,TGCAGCGTTGATCCCGGGGCTGGGGCCAACGTCCTGACTTTC,CSVDPGAGANVLTF
.,TRBJ1-2,TRBV29-1,.,TGCAGCGCCGAAATGGGGGGGCATGGCTACACCTTC,CSAEMGGHGYTF
.,TRBJ1-1,TRBV4-1,TRBD1,TGCGCCAGCAGCCTGGGACAGAGCCTGAACACTGAAGCTTTCTTT,CASSLGQSLNTEAFF
few,TRBJ1-6,TRBV5-1,.,TGCGCCAGCAGCTCACAGGGTGTTCTACCACCCCTCCACTTT,CASSSQGVLPPLHF
.,TRBJ1-1,TRBV5-1,TRBD1,TGCGCCAGCAGAAGAGACAGGGCCTATGAAAGTGGGAACACTGAAGCTTTCTTT,CASRRDRAYESGNTEAFF
.,TRBJ2-5,TRBV3-1/TRBV3-2,.,TGTGCCAGCAGCCAGACCGGGACAAAAGAGACCCAGTACTTC,CASSQTGTKETQYF
.,TRBJ1-2,TRBV6-5,.,TGTGCCAGCAGTCCTTCGGGGGGTACCGTCTATGGCTACACCTTC,CASSPSGGTVYGYTF
.,TRBJ1-2,TRBV7-6,.,TGTGCCAGCAGCTCTACAGGGTTCGAGACCTATGGCTACACCTTC,CASSSTGFETYGYTF
.,TRBJ1-5,TRBV10-3,.,TGTGCCATCAGTGCCGACAGGCTCCAGCCCCAGCATTTT,CAISADRLQPQHF
.,TRBJ1-1,TRBV9,.,TGTGCCAGCAGCGTAGGCCCAGGGAACACTGAAGCTTTCTTT,CASSVGPGNTEAFF
.,TRBJ1-5,TRBV28,TRBD1,TGTGCCAGCAGTTTATCCCAGGGGGGACAGCCCCAGCATTTT,CASSLSQGGQPQHF
.,TRBJ1-6,TRBV5-5,.,TGTGCCAGCAGGCGGGCTTACCCTTATAATTCACCCCTCCACTTT,CASRRAYPYNSPLHF
.,TRBJ1-6,TRBV14,.,TGTGCCAGCAGCCAAGAGGCGTCCGGGAATTCACCCCTCCACTTT,CASSQEASGNSPLHF
.,TRBJ1-1,TRBV11-1,TRBD1,TGTGCCAGCAGCTTGGGACAGGAGAACACTGAAGCTTTCTTT,CASSLGQENTEAFF
.,TRBJ2-7,TRBV3-1/TRBV3-2,TRBD2,TGTGCCAGCAGCCCCGTGACTAGCGGGGGCTACGAGCAGTACTTC,CASSPVTSGGYEQYF
.,TRBJ2-2,TRBV7-3,.,TGTGCCACCCGGCGGGCAGGGGCTGCCGGGGAGCTGTTTTTT,CATRRAGAAGELFF
.,TRBJ2-1,TRBV25-1,.,TGTGCCAGCAGTGAACTGGGGCAGGGGAAACCCAATGAGCAGTTCTTC,CASSELGQGKPNEQFF
.,TRBJ1-3,TRBV5-6,TRBD1,TGTGCCAGCAGCCCGGGAACAGGGGTGAGGGACACCATATATTTT,CASSPGTGVRDTIYF
once,TRBJ2-2,TRBV2,.,TGTGCCGGAAAAATGCTAGCCGACACCGGGGAGCTGTTTTTT,CAGKMLADTGELFF
.,TRBJ1-5,TRBV6-1,.,TGTGCCAGCAGTGAAGCGGCAGGGGGCAATCAGCCCCAGCATTTT,CASSEAAGGNQPQHF
.,TRBJ1-2,TRBV30,.,TGTGCCTGGAGTGTCCAGCAGGGAAACTATGGCTACACCTTC,CAWSVQQGNYGYTF
.,TRBJ2-7,TRBV2,.,TGTGCCAGCAGTGCCATAAGGAGCGAGCAGTACTTC,CASSAIRSEQYF
.,TRBJ2-7,TRBV15,.,TGTGCCACCAGCAGAGGATTCCAGGGGTACGACGAGCAGTACTTC,CATSRGFQGYDEQYF
once,TRBJ1-1,TRBV19,.,TGTGCCAGTAGTATAGACCAGTTGAACACTGAAGCTTTCTTT,CASSIDQLNTEAFF
.,TRBJ1-2,TRBV5-6,TRBD1,TGTGCCAGCAGCGGGGCGGGACAGGGATATGGCTACACCTTC,CASSGAGQGYGYTF
once,TRBJ2-7,TRBV2,TRBD1,TGTGCCAGCAGTCGGACAGGCTACGAGCAGTACTTC,CASSRTGYEQYF
.,TRBJ1-1,TRBV5-1,.,TGCGCCAGCAGTCGAGGGGGTGTAAACACTGAAGCTTTCTTT,CASSRGGVNTEAFF
once,TRBJ2-7,TRBV6-6,.,TGTGCCAGCAGGGAGTGGTCCTACGAGCAGTACTTC,CASREWSYEQYF
.,TRBJ1-1,TRBV12-5,.,TGTGCTAGTGGTTTGGGGACAACAATGAACACTGAAGCTTTCTTT,CASGLGTTMNTEAFF
.,TRBJ1-1,TRBV3-1/TRBV3-2,.,TGTGCCAGCAGCCAAGGGGCAGGGTTTGGAGCTTTCTTT,CASSQGAGFGAFF
.,TRBJ2-1,TRBV5-1,TRBD2,TGCGCCAGCAGCACGGGACTAGCGGGGCCCGATAGGGGGTTCTTC,CASSTGLAGPDRGFF
.,TRBJ2-7,TRBV6-6,TRBD1,TGTGCCAGCAGGGGGACAGTTAGCTCCTACGAGCAGTACTTC,CASRGTVSSYEQYF
.,TRBJ2-1,TRBV9,TRBD2,TGTGCCAGCAGCGTAGCTGGCGCGGGGGGGCCGTATGAGCAGTTCTTC,CASSVAGAGGPYEQFF
.,TRBJ1-1,TRBV28,TRBD1,TGTGCCAGCAGTCGACCCGGGACAGGGAACACTGAAGCTTTCTTT,CASSRPGTGNTEAFF
.,TRBJ2-5,TRBV3-1/TRBV3-2,.,TGTGCCAGCAGCCTATACTCTACGGGGGTAGAGACCCAGTACTTC,CASSLYSTGVETQYF
.,TRBJ1-5,TRBV30,TRBD1,TGTGCCTGGAGAGGACAGGGCTATCAGCCCCAGCATTTT,CAWRGQGYQPQHF
.,TRBJ2-1,TRBV12-5,.,TGTGCTAGTGGTTTGGTACAGATCAATGAGCAGTTCTTC,CASGLVQINEQFF
.,TRBJ1-2,TRBV15,.,TGTGCCACCAGCACAGACCCCGGCGGGAACTATGGCTACACCTTC,CATSTDPGGNYGYTF
.,TRBJ1-6,TRBV5-6,.,TGTGCCAGCAGCTTGATCGGGGGTTCACCCCTCCACTTT,CASSLIGGSPLHF
.,TRBJ2-2,TRBV2,.,TGTGCCAGCACAGGTCTAGCTGGCACCGGGGAGCTGTTTTTT,CASTGLAGTGELFF
.,TRBJ2-5,TRBV5-4,TRBD2,TGTGCCAGCAGCTTAGGTTCTAGCGGGGAGAGAGAGACCCAGTACTTC,CASSLGSSGERETQYF
.,TRBJ1-6,TRBV6-6,.,TGTGCCAGCAGTCATTCCCCCTCGGTGGATAATTCACCCCTCCACTTT,CASSHSPSVDNSPLHF
once,TRBJ2-1,TRBV5-1,.,TGCGCCAGCAGCACCCTGGGCGGGGTGGGTGAGCAGTTCTTC,CASSTLGGVGEQFF
.,TRBJ1-1,TRBV27,TRBD1,TGTGCCAGCAGTTTCCGGGACAGGAACACTGAAGCTTTCTTT,CASSFRDRNTEAFF
.,TRBJ2-7,TRBV7-9,.,TGTGCCAGCAGCCGACCTAGCAAGAGCTCCTACGAGCAGTACTTC,CASSRPSKSSYEQYF
.,TRBJ2-3,TRBV7-9,TRBD1,TGTGCCAGCAGCAACCGGGACAGGGGGCGCGTAGATACGCAGTATTTT,CASSNRDRGRVDTQYF
.,TRBJ2-1,TRBV9,TRBD2,TGTGCCAGCAGCACCGGACTAGCGGGTCGTTACAATGAGCAGTTCTTC,CASSTGLAGRYNEQFF
few,TRBJ2-1,TRBV5-4,.,TGTGCCAGTCAGGGGCAGCGCTACAATGAGCAGTTCTTC,CASQGQRYNEQFF